The table lists the clone carrying this TCR beta chain with a few counts. No antigen is known for it. Per germline, CDR1 LNHDA and CDR2 SQIVND (reference sequence). The CDR3 loop spans 17 amino acids. V gave up 10 bases and J gave up 3 bases, with 26 bases separating them. Investigators sought sequencing depths of between 1 in 200,000 and 1 in 1 million T cells. The protocol was immunoSEQ multiplex PCR, while the TCRdb copy is restricted to in-frame clones and leaves out a portion. The table lists about 160,000 clones, approximately 90% of them singletons. This sample was included in a study of cytotoxic CD8 clonotypes in ibrutinib-treated CLL. Study-wide results and limits: Exceeding age-matched healthy donors, baseline clonality also tracked the counts of circulating CD8+ T cells.

The sequence was obtained from a human donor with chronic lymphocytic leukemia. The chain recombines TRBV19 with TRBJ2-3; D tentatively reads TRBD1 or TRBD2 (6 bases each). Specimen: PBMCs, collected at disease progression, from a patient treated with ibrutinib. CDR3 DNA: TGTGCCACCGGCGCGGAGGGGGATATTCAGGTTACAGATACGCAGTATTTT. It encodes CATGAEGDIQVTDTQYF.